The present T cell receptor (beta chain) was sequenced within a study of cytomegalovirus exposure and HLA in healthy donors. For the study at large: There were 100 million to 120 million unique TCR beta sequences, drawn from 150 million to 200 million T cells, in an earlier analysis. Broader study findings: The sole available immune exposure information was CMV serostatus. Association with HLA alleles at 0.05 false discovery rate was found for 16,951 TCR beta sequences in a later analysis. The classifier reportedly diagnosed cytomegalovirus status with high specificity and sensitivity.

CDR1 and CDR2 (germline): SGHVS, FQNEAQ. V was clipped by 5 bases and J by 4 bases, with 9 bases between them. The CDR3 covers 13 residues. The PCR made use of 60 Vbeta and 13 Jbeta primers. Sequenced by immunoSEQ multiplex PCR; TCRdb stores in-frame clones only, minus some. The sample lists about 100,000 clones, 76% occurring once. To note about this clone: What it binds is unknown.

The sequencing sample was made of PBMCs. The receptor was derived from a man aged 40-55 years in good health and CMV-seronegative. The gene calls are TRBV7-8 and TRBJ1-3; D gene ambiguous. CDR3 nucleotides: TGTGCCAGCAGCCCGGAGCCCGGAAACACCATATATTTT. It codes for CASSPEPGNTIYF.